Presented here are 20 T cell receptor beta chains from one specimen sequenced in a study of OX40 agonist ivuxolimab in advanced cancers. Repertoires were generated with immunoSEQ multiplex PCR, while TCRdb's copy carries only in-frame clones and drops some. This sample has roughly 120,000 clones; around 90% occur once, and the top ten carry less than 0.3%. The source material was CD4+ or CD8+ T cells sorted from blood, sampled in a trial of the OX40 agonist ivuxolimab. The receptors here all came from an adult with an advanced solid tumor such as melanoma, head and neck, liver or kidney cancer.

The chain joins TRBV5-1 to TRBJ2-2; 9 bases align to TRBD1. In germline, CDR1 is SGHRS, CDR2 YFSETQ. The CDR3 length is 18 residues. V lost 4 bases, J lost 1 base, and 11 bases stayed unmatched. The CDR3 nucleotides are TGCGCCAGCAGCCTACTACCCGACAGGGGGGGGAACACCGGGGAGCTGTTTTTT. It specifies CASSLLPDRGGNTGELFF.

In its sample, this clone was seen once. The chain uses TRBV25-1 and TRBJ2-3; D not certain. Trimming removed 3 bases from V and 1 base from J, with 8 bases in between. The length of the CDR3 is 14 residues. Germline CDR1 and CDR2: MGHDK and SYGVNS. The CDR3 sequence: CASSEEWGTDTQYF. CDR3 sequence (DNA): TGTGCCAGCAGTGAGGAATGGGGCACAGATACGCAGTATTTT.

The chain couples TRBV5-8 to TRBJ1-3; D is ambiguous. V was pared by 2 bases and J by 0 bases, with 9 bases between. This CDR3 is 15 amino acids long. CDR1 SGHTS and CDR2 YDEGEE come from the germline V gene. The CDR3 nucleotides read TGTGCCAGCAGCTTAAAGGGCGCCTCTGGAAACACCATATATTTT. Protein sequence: CASSLKGASGNTIYF.

The rearrangement joins TRBV15 to TRBJ1-4; D not certain. V shed 5 bases and J shed 0 bases, with 13 bases lying between them. The CDR3 loop spans 16 amino acids. Germline CDR1 reads LNHNV; CDR2 reads YYDKDF (reference sequence). CDR3 nucleotide sequence: TGTGCCACCAGCTCGGGTCTTACTGCAACTAATGAAAAACTGTTTTTT. Residues: CATSSGLTATNEKLFF.

V is TRBV19 and J is TRBJ1-1; no clear D. This CDR3 has 15 residues. Per germline, CDR1 LNHDA and CDR2 SQIVND (reference sequence). Trimming took 2 bases from V and 3 from J, leaving 13 bases between them. The CDR3 spells CASSIHPPEDTEAFF. CDR3 coding DNA: TGTGCCAGTAGTATACACCCTCCAGAGGACACTGAAGCTTTCTTT.

V usage is TRBV5-4 and J usage is TRBJ2-5, with a weak D call TRBD1 (5 bases). In germline, CDR1 is SGHNT, CDR2 YYREEE (reference sequence). This CDR3 region has 12 residues. V was cut by 5 bases and J by 5 bases, with 10 bases left in between. The CDR3 coding sequence is TGTGCCAGCAGTGACAGTTCGGAGACCCAGTACTTC. It encodes CASSDSSETQYF.

V and J are TRBV5-1 and TRBJ1-1, with a possible D match to TRBD1 (5 bases). V lost 2 bases, J lost 4 bases, and 12 bases lay in between. CDR1 and CDR2 (germline): SGHRS, YFSETQ. The CDR3 has 14 residues. This CDR3 reads CASSFAVRGTEAFF. In DNA form, the CDR3 reads TGCGCCAGCAGCTTCGCGGTGAGGGGCACTGAAGCTTTCTTT.

The chain is built from TRBV6-5 and TRBJ1-5, with D tentatively TRBD1 (5 bases). V lost 5 bases, J lost 2 bases, and 13 bases lay in between. Germline CDR1 is MNHEY and CDR2 is SVGAGI. This CDR3 has 15 amino acids. DNA for the CDR3: TGTGCCAGCAGTCTAAACTGGGGGGGCAATCAGCCCCAGCATTTT. It codes for CASSLNWGGNQPQHF.

This clone was picked up one time. The chain links TRBV28 to TRBJ2-1; no clear D gene. The V gene lost 6 bases and the J gene lost 3 bases, with 15 bases spanning the gap. Germline V lookup: CDR1 MDHEN, CDR2 SYDVKM. The CDR3 consists of 15 residues. DNA of the CDR3: TGTGCCAGCAGCGGAGCTCTGCCCGGCTACAATGAGCAGTTCTTC. Its translation is CASSGALPGYNEQFF. The variable domain in full, with the rest retrieved from reference TRBV28 and TRBJ2-1, is DVKVTQSSRYLVKRTGEKVFLECVQDMDHENMFWYRQDPGLGLRLIYFSYDVKMKEKGDIPEGYSVSREKKERFSLILESASTNQTSMYLCASSGALPGYNEQFFGPGTRLTVL.

The rearrangement links TRBV7-9 to TRBJ1-4; TRBD1 aligns across 7 bases. Trimming cost V 1 base and J 8 bases; bases outside gene matches: 7. There are 15 residues in the CDR3. Germline CDR1 SEHNR, CDR2 FQNEAQ (reference sequence). CDR3: CASSLGGTVGEKLFF. The DNA for the CDR3 is TGTGCCAGCAGCTTAGGAGGGACAGTAGGAGAAAAACTGTTTTTT.

This rearrangement joins TRBV19 to TRBJ2-5; 8 bases are a match to TRBD1. The CDR3 loop spans 14 amino acids. In germline, CDR1 is LNHDA, CDR2 SQIVND (reference sequence). V was pared by 7 bases and J by 0 bases, with 4 bases of the junction left unmatched. The CDR3 sequence is CASNRDRNQETQYF. CDR3 in DNA: TGTGCCAGTAACAGGGACAGGAACCAAGAGACCCAGTACTTC. The variable domain in full, completed from reference TRBV19 and TRBJ2-5, reads DGGITQSPKYLFRKEGQNVTLSCEQNLNHDAMYWYRQDPGQGLRLIYYSQIVNDFQKGDIAEGYSVSREKKESFPLTVTSAQKNPTAFYLCASNRDRNQETQYFGPGTRLLVL.

The rearrangement joins TRBV9 to TRBJ2-7; 7 nucleotides match TRBD1. Germline loops: CDR1 SGDLS, CDR2 YYNGEE. V lost 3 bases, J lost 2 bases, and 14 bases stayed unmatched. This CDR3 region has 17 residues. CDR3 sequence: CASSEGQLFETTYEQYF. The DNA of the CDR3 is TGTGCCAGCAGCGAGGGACAGTTATTCGAAACTACCTACGAGCAGTACTTC.

The chain is built from TRBV7-2 and TRBJ2-6, with D unresolved. The CDR3 totals 16 residues. CDR1 and CDR2 (germline): SGHTA, FQGNSA. The V end lost 2 bases, the J end lost 0 bases, and 8 bases lay between the germline ends. The CDR3 bases are TGTGCCAGCAGCTTATCCTACCACTCTGGGGCCAACGTCCTGACTTTC. The encoded protein is CASSLSYHSGANVLTF.

This clone was detected a few times. This CDR3 reads CASSPSGTGDSPLHF. CDR3 in DNA: TGTGCCAGCTCACCTTCCGGGACAGGGGATTCACCCCTCCACTTT. The chain links TRBV18 to TRBJ1-6; 10 bases match TRBD1. The length of the CDR3 is 15 residues. Germline CDR1 KGHSH, CDR2 LQKENI. Trimming cost V 3 bases and J 8 bases; bases outside gene matches: 4.

The rearrangement links TRBV6-5 to TRBJ1-2, with D hard to call. Per the germline V gene, CDR1 is MNHEY and CDR2 is SVGAGI. This CDR3 region has 12 residues. Trimming cost V 3 bases and J 7 bases, with 9 bases left between them. The CDR3: CASSYLAGGYTF. The CDR3, as DNA: TGTGCCAGCAGTTATTTAGCTGGTGGCTACACCTTC.

This clone was detected once. The chain employs TRBV4-2 and TRBJ1-2, with no clear D. Germline values: CDR1 LGHNA, CDR2 YNFKEQ. The length of the CDR3 is 12 residues. Trimming removed 0 bases from V and 5 bases from J, with 4 bases in between. CDR3 DNA sequence: TGTGCCAGCAGCCAAGAGAGGTATGGCTACACCTTC. Its translation: CASSQERYGYTF.

This chain links TRBV19 with TRBJ1-5; no definite D call. The V gene's germline CDR1 is LNHDA and CDR2 SQIVND (reference sequence). The CDR3 length is 13 residues. V lost 4 bases and J 5 bases, leaving 9 bases between the germline ends. The CDR3 protein is CASSTTGHQPQHF. The CDR3 nucleotides are TGTGCCAGTAGTACTACCGGTCATCAGCCCCAGCATTTT.

The rearrangement links TRBV6-5 to TRBJ1-5, with D perhaps TRBD1 (6 bases). Germline values: CDR1 MNHEY, CDR2 SVGAGI. CDR3 length: 14 residues. V was clipped by 5 bases and J by 4 bases, with 12 bases between them. CDR3 sequence (DNA): TGTGCCAGCAGTCCGGGGGGCGGGAATCAGCCCCAGCATTTT. Translating gives CASSPGGGNQPQHF.

The chain is built from TRBV29-1 and TRBJ2-7, with D unclear. Trimming left V 3 bases short and J 1 base short, with 7 bases between. CDR3 length: 12 residues. The germline V gene has CDR1 SQVTM and CDR2 ANQGSEA. This CDR3 reads CSVDSPSYEQYF. CDR3 nucleotide sequence: TGCAGCGTTGACAGCCCTTCCTACGAGCAGTACTTC.

CDR3 in DNA: TGTGCCAGCAGCCCGAATCCAGGGGTAGAGCAGTACTTC. This codes for CASSPNPGVEQYF. The V call is TRBV7-2, the J call TRBJ2-7; D might be TRBD1 (6 bases). In germline, CDR1 is SGHTA, CDR2 FQGNSA. The CDR3 runs 13 residues. Trimming pared 5 bases from V and 7 bases from J, leaving 15 bases between.